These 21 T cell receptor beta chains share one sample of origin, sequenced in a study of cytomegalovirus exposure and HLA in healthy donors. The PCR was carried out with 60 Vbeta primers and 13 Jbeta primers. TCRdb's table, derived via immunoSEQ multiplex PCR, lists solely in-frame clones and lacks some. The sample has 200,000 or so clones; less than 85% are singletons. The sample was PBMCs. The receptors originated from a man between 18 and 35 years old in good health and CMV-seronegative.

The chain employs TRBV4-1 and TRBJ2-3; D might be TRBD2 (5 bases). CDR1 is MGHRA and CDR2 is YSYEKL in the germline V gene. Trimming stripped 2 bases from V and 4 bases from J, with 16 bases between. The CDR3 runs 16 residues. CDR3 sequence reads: CASSQLIGESADTQYF. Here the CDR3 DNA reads TGCGCCAGCAGCCAACTTATCGGGGAGTCTGCAGATACGCAGTATTTT.

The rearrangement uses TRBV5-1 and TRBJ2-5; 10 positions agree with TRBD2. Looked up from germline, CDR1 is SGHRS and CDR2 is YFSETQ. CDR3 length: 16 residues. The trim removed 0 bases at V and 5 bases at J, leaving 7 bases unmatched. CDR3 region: CASSLAPAGGVETQYF. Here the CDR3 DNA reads TGCGCCAGCAGCTTGGCGCCAGCGGGAGGGGTCGAGACCCAGTACTTC.

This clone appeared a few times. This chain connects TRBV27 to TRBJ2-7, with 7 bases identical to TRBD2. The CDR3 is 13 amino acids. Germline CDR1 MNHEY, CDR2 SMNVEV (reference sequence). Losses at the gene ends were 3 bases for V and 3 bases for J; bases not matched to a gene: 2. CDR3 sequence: CASSFGGGYEQYF. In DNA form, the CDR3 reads TGTGCCAGCAGTTTCGGCGGGGGCTACGAGCAGTACTTC.

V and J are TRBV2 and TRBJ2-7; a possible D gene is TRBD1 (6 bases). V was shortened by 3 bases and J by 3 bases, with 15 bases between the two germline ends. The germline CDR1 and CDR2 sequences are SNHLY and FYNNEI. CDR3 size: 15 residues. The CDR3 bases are TGTGCCAGCAGTGATTCGACAGGTCTTAGCTACGAGCAGTACTTC. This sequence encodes CASSDSTGLSYEQYF.

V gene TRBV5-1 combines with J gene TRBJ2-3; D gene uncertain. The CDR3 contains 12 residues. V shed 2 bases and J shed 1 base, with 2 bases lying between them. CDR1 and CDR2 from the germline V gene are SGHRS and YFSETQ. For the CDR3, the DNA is TGCGCCAGCAGCTTCGGCACAGATACGCAGTATTTT. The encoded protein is CASSFGTDTQYF.

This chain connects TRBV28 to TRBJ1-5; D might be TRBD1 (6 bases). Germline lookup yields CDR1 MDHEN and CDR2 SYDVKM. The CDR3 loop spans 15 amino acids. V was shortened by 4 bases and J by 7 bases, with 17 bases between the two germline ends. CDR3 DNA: TGTGCCAGCAGTTCACCCCGCCGGGGACAACAGCCCCAGCATTTT. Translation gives CASSSPRRGQQPQHF.

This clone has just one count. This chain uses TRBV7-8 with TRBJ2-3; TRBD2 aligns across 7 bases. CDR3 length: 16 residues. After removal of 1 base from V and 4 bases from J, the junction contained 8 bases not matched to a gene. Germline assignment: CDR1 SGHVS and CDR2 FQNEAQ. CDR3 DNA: TGTGCCAGCAGCTTAGTCTCGGGAGGTGGCGCAGATACGCAGTATTTT. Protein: CASSLVSGGGADTQYF.

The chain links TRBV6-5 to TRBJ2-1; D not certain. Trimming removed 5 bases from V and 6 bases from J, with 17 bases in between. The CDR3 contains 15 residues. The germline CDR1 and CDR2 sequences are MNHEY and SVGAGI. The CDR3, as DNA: TGTGCCAGCAGTCTAGACTTTTCCCCCTTCAATGAGCAGTTCTTC. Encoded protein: CASSLDFSPFNEQFF.

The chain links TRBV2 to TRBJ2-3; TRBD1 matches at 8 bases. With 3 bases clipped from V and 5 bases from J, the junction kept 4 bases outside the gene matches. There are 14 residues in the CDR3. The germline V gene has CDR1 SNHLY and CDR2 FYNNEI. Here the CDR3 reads CASSDRGRGDTQYF. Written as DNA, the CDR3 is TGTGCCAGCAGTGACAGGGGGCGCGGAGATACGCAGTATTTT.

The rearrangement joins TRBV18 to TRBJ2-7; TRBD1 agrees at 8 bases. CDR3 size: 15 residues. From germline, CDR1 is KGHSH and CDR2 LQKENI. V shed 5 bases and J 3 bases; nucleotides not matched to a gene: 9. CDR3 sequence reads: CASSETGVAGYEQYF. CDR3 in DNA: TGTGCCAGCTCAGAGACAGGGGTTGCGGGCTACGAGCAGTACTTC.

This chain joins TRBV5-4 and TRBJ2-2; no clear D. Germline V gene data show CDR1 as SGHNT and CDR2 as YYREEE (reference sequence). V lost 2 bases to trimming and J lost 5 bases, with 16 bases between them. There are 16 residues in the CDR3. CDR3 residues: CASSFRAQRGTGELFF. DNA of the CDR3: TGTGCCAGCAGCTTCCGAGCCCAGCGCGGAACCGGGGAGCTGTTTTTT.

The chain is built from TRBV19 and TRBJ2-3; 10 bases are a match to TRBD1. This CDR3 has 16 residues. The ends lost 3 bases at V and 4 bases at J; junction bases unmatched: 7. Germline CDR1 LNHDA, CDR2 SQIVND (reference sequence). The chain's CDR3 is CASSIQAGTGADTQYF. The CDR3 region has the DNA TGTGCCAGTAGTATTCAAGCCGGGACAGGGGCAGATACGCAGTATTTT.

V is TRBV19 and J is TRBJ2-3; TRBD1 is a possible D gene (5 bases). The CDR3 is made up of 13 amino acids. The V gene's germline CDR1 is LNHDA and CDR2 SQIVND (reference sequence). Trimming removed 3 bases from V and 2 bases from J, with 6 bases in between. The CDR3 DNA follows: TGTGCCAGTAGTATGGGGCTCACAGATACGCAGTATTTT. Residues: CASSMGLTDTQYF. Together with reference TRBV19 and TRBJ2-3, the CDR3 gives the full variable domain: DGGITQSPKYLFRKEGQNVTLSCEQNLNHDAMYWYRQDPGQGLRLIYYSQIVNDFQKGDIAEGYSVSREKKESFPLTVTSAQKNPTAFYLCASSMGLTDTQYFGPGTRLTVL.

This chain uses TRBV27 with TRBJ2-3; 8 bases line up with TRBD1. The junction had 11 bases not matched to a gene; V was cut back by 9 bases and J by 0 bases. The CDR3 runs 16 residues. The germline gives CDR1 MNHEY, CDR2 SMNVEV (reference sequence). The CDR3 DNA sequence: TGTGCCAGTTCCCGACAGGGGTTTACTAGCACAGATACGCAGTATTTT. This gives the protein CASSRQGFTSTDTQYF.

For the CDR3, the DNA is TGCAGCGTTGAAGAAAGAATCGACAGGGGATTTAACTATGGCTACACCTTC. This gives the protein CSVEERIDRGFNYGYTF. The gene calls are TRBV29-1 and TRBJ1-2; 8 positions match TRBD1. This CDR3 has 17 amino acids. Germline CDR1 is SQVTM and CDR2 is ANQGSEA. V was clipped by 0 bases and J by 1 base; unmatched bases: 10.

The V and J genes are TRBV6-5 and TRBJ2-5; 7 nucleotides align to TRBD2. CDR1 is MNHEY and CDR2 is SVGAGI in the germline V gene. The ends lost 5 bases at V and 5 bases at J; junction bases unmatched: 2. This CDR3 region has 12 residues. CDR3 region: CASSGGEETQYF. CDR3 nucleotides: TGTGCCAGCAGTGGGGGGGAGGAGACCCAGTACTTC.

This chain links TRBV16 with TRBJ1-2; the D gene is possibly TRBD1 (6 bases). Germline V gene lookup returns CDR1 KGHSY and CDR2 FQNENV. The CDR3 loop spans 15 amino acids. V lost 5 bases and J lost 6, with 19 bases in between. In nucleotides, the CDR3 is TGTGCCAGCAGCAAAGCTTCCAGGGGCGCGGATGGCTACACCTTC. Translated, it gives CASSKASRGADGYTF.

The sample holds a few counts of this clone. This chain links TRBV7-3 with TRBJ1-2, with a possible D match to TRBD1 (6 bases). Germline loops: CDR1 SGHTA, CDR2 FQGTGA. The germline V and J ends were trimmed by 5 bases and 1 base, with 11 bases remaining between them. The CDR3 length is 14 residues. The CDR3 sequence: CASSTDSSNYGYTF. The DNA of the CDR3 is TGTGCCAGCAGCACGGACAGCAGTAACTATGGCTACACCTTC. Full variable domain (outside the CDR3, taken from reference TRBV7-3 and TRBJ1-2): GAGVSQTPSNKVTEKGKYVELRCDPISGHTALYWYRQSLGQGPEFLIYFQGTGAADDSGLPNDRFFAVRPEGSVSTLKIQRTERGDSAVYLCASSTDSSNYGYTFGSGTRLTVV.

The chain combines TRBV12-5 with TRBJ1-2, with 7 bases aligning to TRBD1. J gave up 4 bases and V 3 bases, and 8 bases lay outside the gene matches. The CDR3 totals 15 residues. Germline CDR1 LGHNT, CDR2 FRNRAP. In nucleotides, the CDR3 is TGTGCTAGTGGTTTCTCTATAGGGGGCCGCTATGGCTACACCTTC. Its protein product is CASGFSIGGRYGYTF. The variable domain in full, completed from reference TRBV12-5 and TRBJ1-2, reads DARVTQTPRHKVTEMGQEVTMRCQPILGHNTVFWYRQTMMQGLELLAYFRNRAPLDDSGMPKDRFSAEMPDATLATLKIQPSEPRDSAVYFCASGFSIGGRYGYTFGSGTRLTVV.

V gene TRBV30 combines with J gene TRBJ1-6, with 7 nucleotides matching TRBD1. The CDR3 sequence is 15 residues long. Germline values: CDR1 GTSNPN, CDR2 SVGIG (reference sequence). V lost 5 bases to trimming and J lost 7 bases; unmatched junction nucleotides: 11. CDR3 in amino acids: CAWGRETGYNSPLHF. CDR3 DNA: TGTGCCTGGGGCCGTGAGACAGGGTACAATTCACCCCTCCACTTT.

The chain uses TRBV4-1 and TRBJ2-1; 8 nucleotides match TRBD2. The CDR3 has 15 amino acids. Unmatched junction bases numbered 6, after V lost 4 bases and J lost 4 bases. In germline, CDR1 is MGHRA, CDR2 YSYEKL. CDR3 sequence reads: CASSPIGGGYNEQFF. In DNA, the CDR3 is TGCGCCAGCAGCCCTATCGGGGGGGGGTACAATGAGCAGTTCTTC.